Detailed here is one T cell receptor beta chain. This clonotype was seen at least ten times. Its antigen is not yet known. Per-base quality was not reported, and no clone a single base away is much larger than it. The sample was run on an Illumina HiSeq 2500. Quantitative 5'-RACE with molecular barcodes was used to prepare TCR beta libraries. The study's own analysis went as follows. A new computational method, built on a probabilistic model of VDJ rearrangement, was used to identify disease-linked TCR variants. TCRdb reran the public reads through fastp at Q25 and MiXCR, keeping productive beta chains. Every distinct CDR3 protein forms one entry, paired with its most common genes and DNA. The V and J calls were determined by TCRdb, not by the authors. The sample includes about 800,000 distinct CDR3 sequences, with 12% observed a single time. More than 0.5% of the sample is held by the ten biggest clonotypes.

The record originates from a study of CD8 T cells in ankylosing spondylitis (dated by TCRdb to the late 2010s). At the level of the whole study: The study set out to find disease-linked TCR variants by profiling T cell receptor beta repertoires in ankylosing spondylitis patients and healthy donors. The whole study cohort included over a hundred healthy donors and 25 ankylosing spondylitis patients. Peripheral blood samples were taken, and synovial fluid was additionally collected from ankylosing spondylitis patients.

Points the paper makes about the study in general: Some motif variants had previously been reported in the synovial fluid and blood of reactive arthritis patients, which suggests shared mechanisms of disease initiation. The disease-linked clones were reported as significantly enriched in matched synovial fluid samples from ankylosing spondylitis patients. Blood from ankylosing spondylitis patients appeared to be characterized by a TCR beta motif made up of about 8 highly homologous amino acid variants. In peripheral blood, the disease-linked clones were found at relatively low frequencies and had a CD8+ phenotype.

The germline V gene (reference sequence) gives CDR1 as DFQATT and CDR2 as SNEGSKA. From its cysteine to its phenylalanine, the CDR3 spans 12 amino acids. CDR3 DNA only is kept here, 36 bases in frame from base 1. V ends up 5 bases short and J 2 bases short, with an unmatched junction base count of 2. Sequenced input: blood, either unsorted or a sorted T cell fraction (not recorded which). The rearranged chain carries TRBV20-1 and TRBJ2-5, with 7 junctional bases fitting TRBD2. This TCR was recovered from a male donor with ankylosing spondylitis. The CDR3 here reads CSAGDYQETQYF. The sequence in DNA is TGCAGTGCTGGGGACTATCAAGAGACCCAGTACTTC.